This TCR beta chain originates from a study of OX40 agonist ivuxolimab in advanced cancers. Study-level background: People in dose escalation had one of these cancers: hepatocellular carcinoma, melanoma, renal cell or head and neck cancer. General study results and limits: Which antigen the expanded peripheral T cells recognized is unknown.

Blood was sampled at baseline, cycle 4 day 1, and cycle 7 day 1. Data came from immunoSEQ multiplex PCR; TCRdb stores just in-frame clones and leaves some out. The table shows tens of thousands of clones, with over 80% occurring only once. Regarding this clone: Its antigen is as yet unknown.

The CDR3 spans 14 residues. The germline CDR1 and CDR2 sequences are SQVTM and ANQGSEA. V lost 6 bases to trimming and J lost 0 bases, with 14 bases between them. This material consisted of CD4+ or CD8+ T cells sorted from blood, taken in a trial of the OX40 agonist ivuxolimab. This TCR came from an adult with an advanced solid tumor such as melanoma, head and neck, liver or kidney cancer. The rearrangement joins TRBV29-1 to TRBJ1-1; D is unresolved. CDR3 sequence reads: CSVRKWELNTEAFF. CDR3 nucleotides: TGCAGCGTCAGAAAATGGGAGTTGAACACTGAAGCTTTCTTT.